One T cell receptor beta chain is described in this entry. Antigen specificity is unknown. This record belongs to a study of memory CD4+ T cells and cytomegalovirus serostatus. About the study: Of the healthy Belgian adults, several were CMV seropositive and 24 seronegative.

Authors' data handling: After removing out-of-frame reads, approximately 2 million distinct TCRbeta sequences remained. Some clones are missing from TCRdb's copy, which holds only in-frame ones; the method was immunoSEQ multiplex PCR. The DNA gave D and trimming, while V, J and clone size come from that table. The table lists roughly 50,000 clones, over 75% of them singletons. Germline V lookup: CDR1 MDHEN, CDR2 SYDVKM. The CDR3 sequence is 14 residues long. Trimming took 7 bases from V and 3 from J, leaving 16 bases between them. The sort gate was single viable CD3+CD4+CD8-CD45RO+ cells for memory CD4+ T cells. Overall study findings and caveats: Suggested: most of the CMV-linked TCR signature lies in CD4+ memory cells. Of more than 150 reported CMV TCRbeta sequences, 67 were found in memory CD4+ repertoires.

The TCR sequence derives from an adult in good health and CMV-seronegative. This chain uses TRBV28 with TRBJ2-7; the D gene is possibly TRBD2 (5 bases). The specimen sequenced was memory CD4+ T cells from blood. CDR3 amino acids: CASTLLGGGYEQYF. Written as DNA, the CDR3 is TGTGCCAGCACCCTCCTCGGCGGAGGCTACGAGCAGTACTTC.